The T cell receptor beta chain described here comes from a study of T cell responses to AZD1222 COVID-19 vaccine. Study-level findings and limits: Spike-specific TCR breadth and depth both grew after two AZD1222 doses. The span of vaccine-associated CD4 TCRs extended across spike, with dominance at 160-218 and 743-854. It should be noted that donors were predominantly white British and more often female, and clonal diversity was possibly underestimated. Just a handful of AZD1222 recipients were seropositive at baseline.

The V and J ends lost 2 bases and 2 bases respectively, with 12 bases between them. This CDR3 contains 16 residues. Germline CDR1 MNHNS, CDR2 SASEGT. Measured with immunoSEQ multiplex PCR; TCRdb has only the in-frame clones, and not every one. The sample includes under 200,000 clones, 87% seen only once; the top ten take 2.5% to 3%. About this clone: The target antigen is unknown.

This chain connects TRBV6-1 to TRBJ1-4, with D perhaps TRBD1 (6 bases). This TCR came from an adult in good health. This specimen consisted of peripheral blood, obtained on day 0 of MenACWY control vaccination. DNA of the CDR3: TGTGCCAGCAGTGAATGGCAGGGGTCGACTAATGAAAAACTGTTTTTT. Translation gives CASSEWQGSTNEKLFF.